This T cell receptor beta chain was recovered during a study of T cell repertoires in cytomegalovirus infection. Looking at the study overall: As its CMV epitopes, the study selected recently identified HLA-C-restricted and well-studied HLA-B-restricted targets. It was the public TCR beta signatures that indicated both CMV infection and matching HLA type.

This clonotype turned up a few times. Its target is unknown. Each CDR3 protein gets one entry after TCRdb re-called the reads with MiXCR. The table shows around 430,000 distinct CDR3 sequences, with approximately 42% occurring only once. General study findings and limits: The study identified carriers of CMV plus the relevant HLA from cumulative public TCR beta family frequency. CMV-specific HLA-C-restricted TCR beta clonotypes dominated the ex vivo response.

Deletions cut 4 bases from V and 1 base from J, with 11 bases between. This CDR3 has 14 amino acids. Germline CDR1 reads SGHTA; CDR2 reads FQGNSA. The chain uses TRBV7-2 and TRBJ2-7; D uncertain. The TCR sequence derives from a human donor in good health (CMV status not recorded). Some clones in this sample may be carry-over from other donors' samples. This sample comprised cultured PBMCs, obtained from culture after CMV antigen stimulation. The CDR3 DNA reads as TGTGCCAGCAGCTCTGCGGAGTGGTCCTACGAGCAGTACTTC. Its protein is CASSSAEWSYEQYF.